What follows is one T cell receptor (beta chain) and its context. Sequenced by immunoSEQ multiplex PCR; TCRdb stores in-frame clones only, minus some. The sample contains roughly 92,000 clones, 85% to 95% of which appear only once. These data belong to a study of siplizumab effects on memory and regulatory T cells. The V gene's germline CDR1 is MNHNS and CDR2 SASEGT. The V gene lost 7 bases and the J gene lost 4 bases, with 19 bases spanning the gap. The CDR3 length is 16 residues. V is TRBV6-1 and J is TRBJ2-2; D may be TRBD1 (6 bases). This receptor was obtained from a human donor in good health. The sample comprised non-Treg CD4+ T cells sorted from blood. The CDR3 protein is CASTKARQGRTGELFF. The CDR3 DNA is TGTGCCAGCACTAAAGCTCGGCAGGGGCGCACCGGGGAGCTGTTTTTT.